The 28 T cell receptor beta chains presented below share a single source sample, sequenced in a study of T cells in Graves' hyperthyroidism and ophthalmopathy. RNA transcripts provided the source from which TCR beta CDR3 regions were amplified. An initial round of RT-PCR targeting the TCR CDR3 relied on the HTBI primer set. TCRdb reanalysed the multiplex PCR reads using MiXCR and keeps one entry per CDR3 protein. The data contain roughly 170,000 distinct CDR3 sequences, about 18% of them singletons. The sample was blood. All receptors come from a woman between 45 and 65 years old with Graves' hyperthyroidism.

The chain carries TRBV7-8 and TRBJ1-1, with no clear D. CDR1 and CDR2 from the germline V gene are SGHVS and FQNEAQ. V lost 1 base, J lost 6 bases, and 9 bases lay in between. The CDR3 extends over 13 amino acids. The CDR3 region is CASSLGTMAEAFF. CDR3 nucleotide sequence: TGTGCCAGCAGCTTAGGGACCATGGCTGAAGCTTTCTTT.

In this sample, this clonotype turned up many times. The gene calls are TRBV6-1 and TRBJ1-4; TRBD1 might be the D (5 bases). Trimming cost V 5 bases and J 4 bases, with 11 bases left between them. The CDR3 consists of 14 residues. The germline V gene encodes CDR1 MNHNS and CDR2 SASEGT. The CDR3 bases are TGTGCCAGCAGTATGGGGCCCCTTAATGAAAAACTGTTTTTT. It is translated as CASSMGPLNEKLFF.

The chain joins TRBV6-2 or TRBV6-3 to TRBJ2-1, with a tentative D call TRBD2 (5 bases). V was cut by 4 bases and J by 4 bases, with 17 bases left in between. CDR3 length: 16 residues. Per germline, CDR1 MNHEY and CDR2 SVGEGT. Here the CDR3 DNA reads TGTGCCAGCAGTTCGCAGATGGCGGACTTATACAATGAGCAGTTCTTC. Encoded protein: CASSSQMADLYNEQFF.

The sample holds one count of this clonotype. The rearrangement joins TRBV24-1 to TRBJ2-7, with D perhaps TRBD2 (5 bases). CDR1 is KGHDR and CDR2 is SFDVKD in the germline V gene. The germline V and J ends were trimmed by 2 bases and 3 bases, with 13 bases remaining between them. The length of the CDR3 is 15 residues. The CDR3 DNA follows: TGTGCCACCAGTGATTATTCCAAACGGGGCTACGAGCAGTACTTC. Protein product: CATSDYSKRGYEQYF.

There are many counts of this clonotype. The chain is built from TRBV2 and TRBJ1-1; no clear D. This CDR3 is 14 amino acids long. Trimming took 6 bases from V and 0 from J, leaving 11 bases between them. The germline V gene has CDR1 SNHLY and CDR2 FYNNEI. CDR3 amino acids: CASSERVMNTEAFF. The CDR3 nucleotides read TGTGCCAGCAGCGAAAGGGTGATGAACACTGAAGCTTTCTTT.

V gene TRBV28 combines with J gene TRBJ2-3; 10 bases match TRBD2. The CDR3 contains 16 residues. Losses at the gene ends were 6 bases for V and 3 bases for J; bases not matched to a gene: 9. Germline values: CDR1 MDHEN, CDR2 SYDVKM. The CDR3 DNA sequence: TGTGCCAGCAGGGATCGTCTAGCGGGAGTAACAGATACGCAGTATTTT. It specifies CASRDRLAGVTDTQYF.

This clonotype was counted at least ten times. The J gene is TRBJ1-1, the V gene TRBV24-1; the D is unclear. The germline V gene encodes CDR1 KGHDR and CDR2 SFDVKD. The CDR3 has 11 residues. Trimming pared 3 bases from V and 7 bases from J, leaving 5 bases between. The CDR3 DNA reads as TGTGCCACCAGTGATGGGCTTGAAGCTTTCTTT. It specifies CATSDGLEAFF.

This clonotype has at least ten counts. The chain employs TRBV28 and TRBJ1-4; 11 nucleotides line up with TRBD1. With 7 bases clipped from V and 7 bases from J, the junction kept 11 bases outside the gene matches. Germline V gene lookup returns CDR1 MDHEN and CDR2 SYDVKM. The CDR3 is made up of 16 amino acids. Written as DNA, the CDR3 is TGTGCCAGCAAGAGGACAGGGGGCCATAGGGGTGAAAAACTGTTTTTT. This codes for CASKRTGGHRGEKLFF.

This clonotype was found a few times. The chain recombines TRBV7-9 with TRBJ2-2; no clear D gene. V was trimmed by 1 base and J by 0 bases, leaving 6 bases between them. The CDR3 covers 15 residues. Looked up from germline, CDR1 is SEHNR and CDR2 is FQNEAQ (reference sequence). The CDR3 DNA is TGTGCCAGCAGCTTAGGACTCGCGAACACCGGGGAGCTGTTTTTT. Translation gives CASSLGLANTGELFF.

This clonotype was observed at least ten times. V and J are TRBV7-9 and TRBJ2-7; D is unresolved. Looked up from germline, CDR1 is SEHNR and CDR2 is FQNEAQ (reference sequence). The CDR3 runs to 14 residues. Trimming cost V 3 bases and J 5 bases, with 14 bases left between them. For the CDR3, the DNA is TGTGCCAGCAGCTTGCCGGAGTCCGAACACGAGCAGTACTTC. This translates into CASSLPESEHEQYF.

This clonotype was seen many times. V is TRBV19 and J is TRBJ1-2; D not certain. The germline gives CDR1 LNHDA, CDR2 SQIVND (reference sequence). This CDR3 has 13 residues. Trimming left V 5 bases short and J 4 bases short, with 11 bases between. The CDR3 bases are TGTGCCAGTAGTCCCGGACTGAGCTATGGCTACACCTTC. Translation gives CASSPGLSYGYTF.

CDR3 sequence: CASSSPLLAGAETQYF. CDR3 DNA sequence: TGCGCCAGCAGCTCCCCTCTACTAGCGGGGGCAGAGACCCAGTACTTC. The chain joins TRBV5-1 to TRBJ2-5; 11 nucleotides line up with TRBD2. The CDR3 extends over 16 amino acids. V was clipped by 3 bases and J by 4 bases; unmatched bases: 8. Germline-derived CDR1 and CDR2 are SGHRS and YFSETQ.

This clonotype was recorded at least ten times. The V and J genes are TRBV2 and TRBJ1-2; no reliable D call. Germline CDR1 SNHLY, CDR2 FYNNEI. The CDR3 contains 14 residues. Trimming removed 1 base at V and 6 bases at J, with 12 bases between. The DNA of the CDR3 is TGTGCCAGCAGTGAAGGGCCCCTGGTAGATGGCTACACCTTC. Protein: CASSEGPLVDGYTF.

This clonotype has just a few counts. At one boundary the junction diverges from the germline segment, which might be a read error. This sequence joins TRBV18 and TRBJ1-6, with D uncertain. Germline V gene data show CDR1 as KGHSH and CDR2 as LQKENI. CDR3 length equals 12 residues. CDR3 bases: TGTGCCAGCTCACCATCGACGCCCTCCTCCTACTTT. Protein sequence: CASSPSTPSSYF.

This chain uses TRBV10-3 with TRBJ2-7, with 11 bases matching TRBD1. V dropped 10 bases and J dropped 2; count of bases not matched to a gene: 10. The CDR3 length is 15 residues. Per the germline V gene, CDR1 is ENHRY and CDR2 is SYGVKD. The CDR3 here is CATCNRDRGTYEQYF. The CDR3 DNA is TGTGCCACCTGCAACCGGGACAGGGGGACCTACGAGCAGTACTTC.

The sample holds a few counts of this clonotype. The chain is built from TRBV10-3 and TRBJ2-7; 7 bases fit TRBD2. The CDR3 is 13 residues long. The V gene's germline CDR1 is ENHRY and CDR2 SYGVKD. The J segment lost 2 bases and the V segment lost 8 bases, leaving 6 bases of the junction unmatched. Here the CDR3 reads CAIGDGGTYEQYF. CDR3 sequence (DNA): TGTGCCATCGGGGACGGGGGGACCTACGAGCAGTACTTC.

The table lists this clonotype with many counts. The CDR3 DNA sequence: TGTGCCAGCAGTTTAGGGGACTACACCGGGGAGCTGTTTTTT. Translation gives CASSLGDYTGELFF. This chain uses TRBV28 with TRBJ2-2; a weak D match, TRBD2 (6 bases). The CDR3 contains 14 residues. Germline CDR1 reads MDHEN; CDR2 reads SYDVKM. V was shortened by 2 bases and J by 3 bases, with 7 bases between the two germline ends.

This clonotype was seen at least ten times. The chain employs TRBV2 and TRBJ2-2, with D maybe TRBD2 (5 bases). V was pared by 8 bases and J by 3 bases, with 10 bases between. This CDR3 spans 13 amino acids. Germline loops: CDR1 SNHLY, CDR2 FYNNEI. CDR3 protein: CASGAADTGELFF. The DNA of the CDR3 is TGTGCCAGCGGAGCGGCGGACACCGGGGAGCTGTTTTTT.

This chain joins TRBV12-3 or TRBV12-4 and TRBJ1-6; tentative D call: TRBD1 (6 bases). There are 15 residues in the CDR3. V shed 8 bases and J shed 5 bases, with 16 bases lying between them. CDR3 loop: CASAVGGADNSPLHF. CDR3 nucleotide sequence: TGTGCCAGCGCCGTCGGGGGGGCTGATAATTCACCCCTCCACTTT.

V and J are TRBV29-1 and TRBJ2-7; TRBD2 aligns across 11 bases. V lost 7 bases, J lost 1 base, and 3 bases stayed unmatched. Germline values: CDR1 SQVTM, CDR2 ANQGSEA. This CDR3 region has 13 residues. CDR3 sequence (DNA): TGCAGCGCCGGACTAGCGGGTTCCTACGAGCAGTACTTC. This codes for CSAGLAGSYEQYF.

This clonotype was observed at least ten times. At one end, the junction sequence differs from germline, possibly due to a read error. V gene TRBV7-7 combines with J gene TRBJ2-2; the D gene is possibly TRBD1 (5 bases). Germline CDR1 and CDR2: SSHAT and FNYEAQ (reference sequence). This CDR3 is 14 amino acids long. CDR3 in amino acids: CASSPLPGTGELFF. The CDR3 DNA follows: TGTGCTAGCAGCCCACTCCCAGGGACCGGGGAGCTGTTTTTT.

This clonotype was recorded at least ten times. The chain recombines TRBV18 with TRBJ1-1; no definite D call. Trimming shortened V by 1 base and J by 1 base, and 4 bases separated the two germline ends. This CDR3 has 13 residues. The germline CDR1 and CDR2 sequences are KGHSH and LQKENI. The CDR3 nucleotides are TGTGCCAGCTCACCACGACAGAACACTGAAGCTTTCTTT. Translation: CASSPRQNTEAFF.

In regard to this clonotype: A read error may explain this, as a much larger clone is one base away. The chain carries TRBV27 and TRBJ1-5, with D hard to call. CDR1 and CDR2 (germline): MNHEY, SMNVEV (reference sequence). The CDR3 consists of 14 residues. CDR3 amino acids: CAGSSPYSNQPQHF. Written as DNA, the CDR3 is TGTGCCGGCAGTTCGCCCTATAGCAATCAGCCCCAGCATTTT.

In its sample, this clonotype was seen many times. The chain couples TRBV27 to TRBJ2-1; the D is unclear. Germline V gene data show CDR1 as MNHEY and CDR2 as SMNVEV (reference sequence). Trimming stripped 3 bases from V and 10 bases from J, with 10 bases between. The CDR3 covers 12 residues. The CDR3 region is CASSFDGTEQFF. The CDR3 nucleotides read TGTGCCAGCAGTTTCGACGGTACAGAGCAGTTCTTC.

This clonotype was counted many times. The V and J genes are TRBV18 and TRBJ2-5; the D is unclear. The CDR3 length is 13 residues. CDR1 KGHSH and CDR2 LQKENI come from the germline V gene. The V and J ends lost 6 bases and 3 bases respectively, with 11 bases between them. The CDR3 here is CASSPGLEETQYF. The CDR3 nucleotides are TGTGCCAGCTCCCCCGGTCTGGAAGAGACCCAGTACTTC.

This clonotype was seen many times. This chain joins TRBV5-4 and TRBJ2-1; 8 nucleotides match TRBD2. There are 15 residues in the CDR3. Trimming removed 9 bases from V and 0 bases from J; junction bases left unmatched: 8. Germline loops: CDR1 SGHNT, CDR2 YYREEE (reference sequence). CDR3 coding DNA: TGTGCCAACGGCCAGCGGGGGACCTCCTACAATGAGCAGTTCTTC. Its translation is CANGQRGTSYNEQFF.

In this sample, this clonotype turned up many times. The chain recombines TRBV11-2 with TRBJ2-3; the D is unclear. V lost 1 base, J lost 7 bases, and 21 bases lay in between. The CDR3 spans 17 residues. The germline CDR1 and CDR2 sequences are SGHAT and FQNNGV. The CDR3 region is CASSLGDPSVPSYTQYF. The CDR3 DNA sequence: TGTGCCAGCAGCTTAGGGGATCCGTCGGTTCCCTCCTATACGCAGTATTTT.

Ten or more counts support this clonotype. The chain couples TRBV20-1 to TRBJ1-2; 9 positions agree with TRBD1. CDR3 length equals 16 residues. Germline lookup yields CDR1 DFQATT and CDR2 SNEGSKA (reference sequence). V lost 5 bases to trimming and J lost 0 bases; unmatched junction nucleotides: 10. This CDR3 reads CSASPGQGLSNYGYTF. The CDR3 DNA reads as TGCAGTGCTTCGCCGGGACAGGGCCTTTCTAACTATGGCTACACCTTC.